The 5 T cell receptor beta chains reported below all come from one sample, sequenced in a study of CD8 T cells in ankylosing spondylitis. MiXCR, run by TCRdb on the 5' RACE reads, gives a single entry per CDR3 protein. Of 100,000 to 150,000 distinct CDR3 sequences in the sample, approximately 10% are singletons; the top ten hold about 3.3%. Sequencing was done on a sample of blood, either unsorted or a sorted T cell fraction (not recorded which). The source of these receptors is a male donor with ankylosing spondylitis or in good health (not recorded which).

This clonotype was observed many times. The genes are TRBV20-1 and TRBJ2-1, with 16 bases that match TRBD2. This CDR3 is built from 17 residues. CDR1 is DFQATT and CDR2 is SNEGSKA in the germline V gene (reference sequence). Trimming cost V 5 bases and J 0 bases; bases outside gene matches: 4. The CDR3: CSADGTSGRGSYNEQFF. CDR3 sequence (DNA): TGCAGTGCTGATGGGACTAGCGGGAGGGGCTCCTACAATGAGCAGTTCTTC.

This clonotype was found many times. The chain recombines TRBV6-1 with TRBJ1-6; D is unclear. V lost 8 bases and J 3 bases, leaving 14 bases between the germline ends. The germline V gene has CDR1 MNHNS and CDR2 SASEGT. The CDR3 is made up of 15 amino acids. CDR3 loop: CASGRRIVYNSPLHF. In DNA, the CDR3 is TGTGCCAGCGGGCGGAGGATTGTCTATAATTCACCCCTCCACTTT.

This clonotype appeared a few times. The J gene is TRBJ2-1, the V gene TRBV19; 7 nucleotides match TRBD2. CDR1 is LNHDA and CDR2 is SQIVND in the germline V gene (reference sequence). The J segment lost 14 bases and the V segment lost 3 bases, leaving 4 bases of the junction unmatched. There are 11 residues in the CDR3. CDR3 nucleotide sequence: TGTGCCAGTAGTATGGGAGGGCCTAAGTTCTTC. Protein sequence: CASSMGGPKFF.

The V and J genes are TRBV19 and TRBJ2-1, with D possibly TRBD2 on 6 matching bases. The CDR3 has 16 residues. V dropped 3 bases and J dropped 5 bases, with 17 bases sitting between them. CDR1 is LNHDA, CDR2 SQIVND, per germline (reference sequence). Here the CDR3 reads CASSILRGTTDNEQFF. The CDR3 DNA sequence: TGTGCCAGTAGTATCCTCCGCGGGACGACGGACAATGAGCAGTTCTTC.

This clonotype has a count of ten or more. The chain couples TRBV7-2 to TRBJ2-1; 7 nucleotides match TRBD1. With V trimmed by 5 bases and J by 6 bases, 10 bases remained unmatched. Germline-derived CDR1 and CDR2 are SGHTA and FQGNSA. This CDR3 is built from 15 residues. CDR3 in DNA: TGTGCCAGCAGCATGTACAGGGGACCGGGCAATGAGCAGTTCTTC. Translated, it gives CASSMYRGPGNEQFF.